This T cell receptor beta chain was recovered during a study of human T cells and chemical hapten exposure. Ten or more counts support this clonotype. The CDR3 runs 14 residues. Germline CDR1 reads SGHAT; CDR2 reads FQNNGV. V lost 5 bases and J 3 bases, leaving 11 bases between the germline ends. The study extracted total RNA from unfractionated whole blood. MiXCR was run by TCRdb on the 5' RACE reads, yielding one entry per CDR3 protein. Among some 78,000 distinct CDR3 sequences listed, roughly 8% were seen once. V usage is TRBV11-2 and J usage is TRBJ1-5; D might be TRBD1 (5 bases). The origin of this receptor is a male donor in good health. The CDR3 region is CASSRDRYNQPQHF. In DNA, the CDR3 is TGTGCCAGCAGCCGGGACCGGTACAATCAGCCCCAGCATTTT.